Presented here are 17 T cell receptor beta chains from one specimen sequenced in a study of OX40 agonist ivuxolimab in advanced cancers. Profiled with immunoSEQ multiplex PCR; TCRdb holds only in-frame clones, not every one. This sample has 70,000 or so clones, with 75% to 85% found just once. The specimen comprised CD4+ or CD8+ T cells sorted from blood, sampled in a trial of the OX40 agonist ivuxolimab. The source of these receptors is an adult with an advanced solid tumor such as melanoma, head and neck, liver or kidney cancer.

This chain links TRBV5-4 with TRBJ1-1; D gene ambiguous. Germline V gene data show CDR1 as SGHNT and CDR2 as YYREEE (reference sequence). The V and J ends lost 0 bases and 1 base respectively, with 7 bases between them. This CDR3 is built from 14 residues. The CDR3 DNA is TGTGCCAGCAGCTTGGCCACAAAGAACACTGAAGCTTTCTTT. This codes for CASSLATKNTEAFF.

This clone appeared a few times. V and J are TRBV7-2 and TRBJ1-2; no clear D. The germline CDR1 and CDR2 sequences are SGHTA and FQGNSA. The CDR3 length is 12 residues. V lost 5 bases and J lost 7, with 11 bases in between. CDR3 protein: CASSPPPSGYTF. The DNA of the CDR3 is TGTGCCAGCAGCCCTCCCCCGTCTGGCTACACCTTC.

This rearrangement joins TRBV25-1 to TRBJ2-1; D remains unclear. The CDR3 spans 15 residues. Deletions cut 6 bases from V and 2 bases from J, with 14 bases between. Germline V gene sequence: CDR1 MGHDK, CDR2 SYGVNS. The CDR3 loop reads CASSQLSPAYNEQFF. CDR3 nucleotides: TGTGCCAGCAGCCAACTTTCTCCCGCCTACAATGAGCAGTTCTTC.

The rearrangement uses TRBV27 and TRBJ2-5, with 8 bases lining up with TRBD1. Per the germline V gene, CDR1 is MNHEY and CDR2 is SMNVEV (reference sequence). V was clipped by 0 bases and J by 11 bases; unmatched bases: 8. This CDR3 is 14 amino acids long. This CDR3 reads CASSLSGTGGGQYF. CDR3 DNA: TGTGCCAGCAGTTTATCGGGGACAGGTGGTGGGCAGTACTTC.

V gene TRBV7-9 combines with J gene TRBJ1-4; a weak D match, TRBD1 (6 bases). Trimming took off 1 base at V and 0 bases at J, with 9 bases between the two ends. Germline loops: CDR1 SEHNR, CDR2 FQNEAQ (reference sequence). The CDR3 is 16 residues long. CDR3 amino acids: CASSLVTGTTNEKLFF. CDR3 sequence (DNA): TGTGCCAGCAGCTTAGTAACAGGGACAACTAATGAAAAACTGTTTTTT.

This sequence joins TRBV7-2 and TRBJ2-7; the D is unclear. CDR1 is SGHTA, CDR2 FQGNSA, per germline. The CDR3 spans 12 residues. Trimming shortened V by 5 bases and J by 3 bases, and 8 bases separated the two germline ends. CDR3 protein: CASSSSFYEQYF. Here the CDR3 DNA reads TGTGCCAGCAGCAGCAGCTTCTACGAGCAGTACTTC.

The chain combines TRBV19 with TRBJ2-4; 8 bases are shared with TRBD1. J gave up 2 bases and V 0 bases, and 12 bases lay outside the gene matches. The CDR3 runs 19 residues. Germline CDR1 LNHDA, CDR2 SQIVND (reference sequence). This chain's CDR3 is CASSIDGFGQGASKNIQYF. The CDR3 DNA follows: TGTGCCAGTAGTATAGACGGCTTTGGGCAGGGGGCTTCCAAAAACATTCAGTACTTC.

The chain has TRBV30 and TRBJ2-7, with TRBD2 as a possible D gene (6 bases). Trimming removed 0 bases at V and 12 bases at J, with 15 bases between. The CDR3 runs to 12 residues. Germline CDR1 GTSNPN, CDR2 SVGIG (reference sequence). DNA of the CDR3: TGTGCCTGGAGTGTTGGAGGGGCACACAGGTACTTC. This sequence encodes CAWSVGGAHRYF.

The CDR3 spells CAWGNRGYTGELFF. The CDR3 DNA reads as TGTGCCTGGGGGAACAGGGGTTACACCGGGGAGCTGTTTTTT. The V call is TRBV30, the J call TRBJ2-2, with 7 bases identical to TRBD1. CDR1 and CDR2 from the germline V gene are GTSNPN and SVGIG (reference sequence). Trimming took 5 bases from V and 3 from J; bases not matched to a gene: 6. The CDR3 runs 14 residues.

V is TRBV6-1 and J is TRBJ2-7; TRBD2 is a possible D gene (6 bases). Germline V CDR1 and CDR2: MNHNS, SASEGT. V was pared by 4 bases and J by 5 bases, with 21 bases between. The length of the CDR3 is 16 residues. CDR3 in amino acids: CASSGRGLSFINEQYF. In nucleotides, the CDR3 is TGTGCCAGCAGTGGGAGGGGTTTATCTTTTATTAACGAGCAGTACTTC.

This clone was observed a handful of times. This rearrangement joins TRBV2 to TRBJ2-2; D not certain. Germline CDR1 is SNHLY and CDR2 is FYNNEI. The CDR3 is made up of 11 amino acids. Trimming took off 4 bases at V and 9 bases at J, with 6 bases between the two ends. CDR3 in amino acids: CASSVARELFF. CDR3 nucleotide sequence: TGTGCCAGCAGTGTAGCCCGGGAGCTGTTTTTT.

The chain combines TRBV4-3 with TRBJ2-3; D possibly matches TRBD1 or TRBD2 (6 bases each). Germline CDR1 LGHNA, CDR2 YSLEER. V lost 0 bases, J lost 1 base, and 17 bases lay in between. The CDR3 is made up of 18 amino acids. The CDR3 loop reads CASSQETPGAWGTDTQYF. The CDR3 DNA reads as TGCGCCAGCAGCCAAGAGACACCGGGGGCGTGGGGCACAGATACGCAGTATTTT.

This clone was found a few times. The chain links TRBV6-5 to TRBJ2-3; a weak D match, TRBD1 (6 bases). V was clipped by 3 bases and J by 4 bases, with 14 bases between them. The CDR3 has 15 residues. Germline assignment: CDR1 MNHEY and CDR2 SVGAGI. The CDR3 DNA reads TGTGCCAGCAGTTATCGGCCAGGGGCGGCAGATACGCAGTATTTT. It translates to CASSYRPGAADTQYF.

The V gene is TRBV10-3, the J gene TRBJ1-1; no firm D call. CDR1 is ENHRY, CDR2 SYGVKD, per germline. This CDR3 is built from 13 residues. Between the trimmed V and J ends, which lost 4 bases and 1 base, there was a span of 7 bases. The CDR3 reads CAISVGGNTEAFF. The CDR3 nucleotides are TGTGCCATCAGTGTGGGAGGGAACACTGAAGCTTTCTTT.

This sequence joins TRBV7-8 and TRBJ1-1; no clear D gene. Germline V CDR1 and CDR2: SGHVS, FQNEAQ. V was cut by 1 base and J by 1 base, with 4 bases left in between. The CDR3 consists of 13 residues. The CDR3 nucleotides read TGTGCCAGCAGCTTAGGCAAGAACACTGAAGCTTTCTTT. It codes for CASSLGKNTEAFF.

This chain uses TRBV27 with TRBJ1-1; 8 bases align to TRBD1. The trim removed 6 bases at V and 2 bases at J, leaving 5 bases unmatched. CDR1 MNHEY and CDR2 SMNVEV come from the germline V gene (reference sequence). The CDR3 covers 14 residues. CDR3 amino acids: CASSPTGVNTEAFF. The CDR3 DNA reads TGTGCCAGCAGCCCGACAGGGGTAAACACTGAAGCTTTCTTT.

The chain carries TRBV19 and TRBJ1-5; D is uncertain. CDR3 length equals 14 residues. Germline loops: CDR1 LNHDA, CDR2 SQIVND (reference sequence). Trimming removed 0 bases at V and 4 bases at J, with 7 bases between. CDR3 DNA: TGTGCCAGTAGTATAGAGTCTAAGAATCAGCCCCAGCATTTT. The encoded protein is CASSIESKNQPQHF.